Included here is one T cell receptor beta chain sequence, with context. What it binds is not known. TCRdb reprocessed the reads via MiXCR and lists one record per CDR3 protein. Of about 900,000 distinct CDR3 sequences listed, approximately 32% are singletons. The data were taken from a study of T cell repertoires in cytomegalovirus infection. Turning to the study itself: CMV epitopes, recently identified HLA-C-restricted and well-studied HLA-B-restricted, were used. A matching HLA type, together with CMV infection, was signaled by public TCR beta signatures.

This CDR3 has 16 residues. Trimming took 1 base from V and 5 from J, leaving 15 bases between them. Per germline, CDR1 MGHRA and CDR2 YSYEKL. The study, taken as a whole, reports: The ex vivo response was dominated by HLA-C-restricted CMV-specific TCR beta clonotypes.

The sample here was cultured CD8+ T cells from PBMCs, taken from culture after CMV antigen stimulation. V usage is TRBV4-1 and J usage is TRBJ2-1; a possible D gene is TRBD1 (8 bases). This receptor was obtained from a human donor in good health (CMV status not recorded). Some clones in this sample may be carry-over from other donors' samples. CDR3 bases: TGCGCCAGCAGCCAAGGGGGAACAGGGGGGGACAATGAGCAGTTCTTC. Its protein product is CASSQGGTGGDNEQFF.